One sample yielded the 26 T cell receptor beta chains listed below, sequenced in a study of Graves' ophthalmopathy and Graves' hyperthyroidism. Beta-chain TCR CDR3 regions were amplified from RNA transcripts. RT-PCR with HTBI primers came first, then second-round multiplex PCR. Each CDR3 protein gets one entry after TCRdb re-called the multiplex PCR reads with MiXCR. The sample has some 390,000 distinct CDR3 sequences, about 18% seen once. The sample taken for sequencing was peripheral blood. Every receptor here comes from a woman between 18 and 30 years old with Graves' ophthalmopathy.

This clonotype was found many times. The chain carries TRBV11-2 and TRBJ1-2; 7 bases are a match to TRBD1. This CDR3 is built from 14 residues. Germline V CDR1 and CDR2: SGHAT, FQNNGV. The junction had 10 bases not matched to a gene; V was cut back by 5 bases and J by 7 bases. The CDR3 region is CASSTQTGSGGYTF. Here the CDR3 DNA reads TGTGCCAGCAGCACCCAGACAGGGAGTGGTGGCTACACCTTC.

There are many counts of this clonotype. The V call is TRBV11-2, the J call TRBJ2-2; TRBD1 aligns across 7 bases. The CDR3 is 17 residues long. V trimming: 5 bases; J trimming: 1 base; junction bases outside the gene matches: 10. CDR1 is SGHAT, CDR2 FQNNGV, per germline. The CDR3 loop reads CASSTGVGTENTGELFF. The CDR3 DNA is TGTGCCAGCAGCACCGGTGTCGGGACAGAGAACACCGGGGAGCTGTTTTTT.

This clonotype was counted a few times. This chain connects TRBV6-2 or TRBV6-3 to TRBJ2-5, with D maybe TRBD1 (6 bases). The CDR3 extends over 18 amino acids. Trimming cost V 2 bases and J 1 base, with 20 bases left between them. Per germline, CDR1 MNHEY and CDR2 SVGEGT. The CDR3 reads CASSYHIGGGPFQETQYF. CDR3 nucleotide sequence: TGTGCCAGCAGTTACCACATAGGTGGGGGCCCTTTCCAAGAGACCCAGTACTTC.

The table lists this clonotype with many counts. The CDR3 spells CAVRSSGNTIYF. As DNA, the CDR3 is TGTGCCGTCCGGAGCTCTGGAAACACCATATATTTT. V usage is TRBV10-3 and J usage is TRBJ1-3, with unresolved D. Deletions cut 11 bases from V and 0 bases from J, with 8 bases between. The V gene's germline CDR1 is ENHRY and CDR2 SYGVKD. The CDR3 runs 12 residues.

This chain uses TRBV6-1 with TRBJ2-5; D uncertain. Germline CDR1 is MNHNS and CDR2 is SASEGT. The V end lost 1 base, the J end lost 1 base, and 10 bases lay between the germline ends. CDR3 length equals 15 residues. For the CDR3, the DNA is TGTGCCAGCAGTGAAGGCCCCACCAGCCAAGAGACCCAGTACTTC. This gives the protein CASSEGPTSQETQYF.

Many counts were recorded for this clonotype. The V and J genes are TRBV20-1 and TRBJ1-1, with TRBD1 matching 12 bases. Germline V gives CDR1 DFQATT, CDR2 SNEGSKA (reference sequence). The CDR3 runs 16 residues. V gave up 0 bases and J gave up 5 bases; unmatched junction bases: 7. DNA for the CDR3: TGCAGTGCTAGAGAAGGGACAGGGGGCGTTGGGACTGAAGCTTTCTTT. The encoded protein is CSAREGTGGVGTEAFF.

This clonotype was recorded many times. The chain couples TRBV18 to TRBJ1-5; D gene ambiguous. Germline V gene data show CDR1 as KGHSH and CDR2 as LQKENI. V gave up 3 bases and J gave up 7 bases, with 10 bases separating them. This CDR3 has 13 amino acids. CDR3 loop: CASSPSTEQPQHF. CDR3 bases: TGTGCCAGCTCACCCTCCACAGAGCAGCCCCAGCATTTT.

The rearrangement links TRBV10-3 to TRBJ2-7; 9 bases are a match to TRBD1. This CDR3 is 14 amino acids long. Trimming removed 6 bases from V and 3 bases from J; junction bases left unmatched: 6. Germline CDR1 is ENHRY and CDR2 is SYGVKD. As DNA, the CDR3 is TGTGCCATCAGCCCGGGACAGGGTATCTACGAGCAGTACTTC. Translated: CAISPGQGIYEQYF.

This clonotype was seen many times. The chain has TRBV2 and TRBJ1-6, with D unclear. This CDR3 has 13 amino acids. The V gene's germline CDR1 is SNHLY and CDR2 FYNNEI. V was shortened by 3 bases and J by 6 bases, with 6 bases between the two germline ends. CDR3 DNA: TGTGCCAGCAGTGAGAGTCTTAATTCACCCCTCCACTTT. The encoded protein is CASSESLNSPLHF.

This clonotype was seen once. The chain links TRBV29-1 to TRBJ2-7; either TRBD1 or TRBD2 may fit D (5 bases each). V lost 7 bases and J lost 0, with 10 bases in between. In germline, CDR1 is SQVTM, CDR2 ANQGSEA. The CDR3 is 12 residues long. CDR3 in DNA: TGCAGCGGTTCGGGACCCTCCTACGAGCAGTACTTC. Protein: CSGSGPSYEQYF.

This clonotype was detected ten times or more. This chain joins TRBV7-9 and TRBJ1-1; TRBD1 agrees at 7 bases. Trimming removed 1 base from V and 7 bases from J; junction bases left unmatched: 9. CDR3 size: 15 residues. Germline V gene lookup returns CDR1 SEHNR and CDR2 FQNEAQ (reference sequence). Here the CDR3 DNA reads TGTGCCAGCAGCTTAGGCGGACAGGAAAATAGTGAAGCTTTCTTT. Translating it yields CASSLGGQENSEAFF. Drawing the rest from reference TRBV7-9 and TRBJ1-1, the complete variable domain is DTGVSQNPRHKITKRGQNVTFRCDPISEHNRLYWYRQTLGQGPEFLTYFQNEAQLEKSRLLSDRFSAERPKGSFSTLEIQRTEQGDSAMYLCASSLGGQENSEAFFGQGTRLTVV.

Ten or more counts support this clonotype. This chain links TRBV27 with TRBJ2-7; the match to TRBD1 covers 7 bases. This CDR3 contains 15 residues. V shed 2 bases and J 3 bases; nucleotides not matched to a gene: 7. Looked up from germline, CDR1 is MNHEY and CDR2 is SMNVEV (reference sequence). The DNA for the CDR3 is TGTGCCAGCAGTTTACTAGTTCCAGGGGGCTACGAGCAGTACTTC. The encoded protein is CASSLLVPGGYEQYF.

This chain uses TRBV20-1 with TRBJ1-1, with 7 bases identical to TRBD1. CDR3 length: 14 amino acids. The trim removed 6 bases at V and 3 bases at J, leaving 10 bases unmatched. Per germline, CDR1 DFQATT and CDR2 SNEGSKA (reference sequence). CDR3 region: CSATYYRGHTEAFF. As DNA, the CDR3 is TGCAGTGCAACCTACTACAGGGGCCACACTGAAGCTTTCTTT.

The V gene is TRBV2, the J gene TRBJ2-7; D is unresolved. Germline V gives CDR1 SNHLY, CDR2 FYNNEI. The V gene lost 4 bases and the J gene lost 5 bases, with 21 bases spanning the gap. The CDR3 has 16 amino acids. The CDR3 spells CASSAMRSGDADEQYF. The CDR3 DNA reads TGTGCCAGCAGTGCGATGCGGTCGGGCGATGCGGACGAGCAGTACTTC.

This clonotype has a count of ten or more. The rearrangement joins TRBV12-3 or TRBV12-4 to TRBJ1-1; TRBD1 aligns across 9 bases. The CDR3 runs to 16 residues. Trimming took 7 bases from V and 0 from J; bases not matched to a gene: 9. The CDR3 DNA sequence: TGTGCCAGCAATCCAAGACAGGGGGGAATGAACACTGAAGCTTTCTTT. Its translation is CASNPRQGGMNTEAFF.

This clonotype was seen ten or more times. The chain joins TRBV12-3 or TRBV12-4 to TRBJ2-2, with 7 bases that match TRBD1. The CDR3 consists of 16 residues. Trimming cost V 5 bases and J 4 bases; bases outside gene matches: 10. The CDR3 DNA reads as TGTGCCAGCAGTGCCCGACAGGGTAGGATCACCGGGGAGCTGTTTTTT. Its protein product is CASSARQGRITGELFF.

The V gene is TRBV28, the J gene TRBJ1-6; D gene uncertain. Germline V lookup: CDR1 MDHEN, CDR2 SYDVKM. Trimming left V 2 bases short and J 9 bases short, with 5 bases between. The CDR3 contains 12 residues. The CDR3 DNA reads TGTGCCAGCAGTTTACGGGCTTCACCCCTCCACTTT. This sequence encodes CASSLRASPLHF.

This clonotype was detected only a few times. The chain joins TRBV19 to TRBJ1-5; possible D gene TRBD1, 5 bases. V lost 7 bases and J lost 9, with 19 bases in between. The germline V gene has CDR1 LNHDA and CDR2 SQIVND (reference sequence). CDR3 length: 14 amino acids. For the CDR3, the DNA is TGTGCCAGTAAATTGCGCAGGACACAAATGCCCCAGCATTTT. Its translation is CASKLRRTQMPQHF.

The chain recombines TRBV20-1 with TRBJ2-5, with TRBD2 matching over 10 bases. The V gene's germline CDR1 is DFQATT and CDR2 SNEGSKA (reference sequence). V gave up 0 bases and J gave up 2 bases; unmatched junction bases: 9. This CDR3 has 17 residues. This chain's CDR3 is CSARDRRTSGAQETQYF. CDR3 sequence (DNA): TGCAGTGCTAGAGACCGCCGAACTAGCGGGGCGCAAGAGACCCAGTACTTC.

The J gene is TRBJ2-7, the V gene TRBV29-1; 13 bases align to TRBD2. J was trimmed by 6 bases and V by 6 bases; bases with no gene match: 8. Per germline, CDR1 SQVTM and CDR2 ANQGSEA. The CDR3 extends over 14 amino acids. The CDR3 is CSVGGLAGSAEQYF. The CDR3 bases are TGCAGCGTGGGGGGACTAGCGGGGTCCGCCGAGCAGTACTTC.

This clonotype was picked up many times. Here the CDR3 reads CASSLGTREPQETQYF. The CDR3 nucleotides read TGTGCCAGCAGCTTAGGGACAAGGGAACCACAAGAGACCCAGTACTTC. The chain couples TRBV13 to TRBJ2-5; no clear D gene. The CDR3 sequence is 16 residues long. The V gene lost 0 bases and the J gene lost 2 bases, with 13 bases spanning the gap. From germline, CDR1 is PRHDT and CDR2 FYEKMQ (reference sequence).

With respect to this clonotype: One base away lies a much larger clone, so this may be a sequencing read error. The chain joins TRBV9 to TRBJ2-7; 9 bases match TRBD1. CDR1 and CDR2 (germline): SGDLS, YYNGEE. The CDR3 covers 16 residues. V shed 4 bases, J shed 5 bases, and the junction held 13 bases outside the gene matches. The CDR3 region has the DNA TGTGCCAGCAGCATAGGCTGGACAGGGGAAGTCCACGAGCAGTACTTC. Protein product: CASSIGWTGEVHEQYF.

The CDR3 here is CATSDKTGREETQYF. DNA of the CDR3: TGTGCCACCAGTGATAAGACAGGGAGAGAAGAGACCCAGTACTTC. The chain carries TRBV24-1 and TRBJ2-5, with 7 bases identical to TRBD1. Trimming at V came to 3 bases and at J to 3 bases, leaving 6 bases not matched to a gene. Germline V lookup: CDR1 KGHDR, CDR2 SFDVKD. This CDR3 is 15 amino acids long.

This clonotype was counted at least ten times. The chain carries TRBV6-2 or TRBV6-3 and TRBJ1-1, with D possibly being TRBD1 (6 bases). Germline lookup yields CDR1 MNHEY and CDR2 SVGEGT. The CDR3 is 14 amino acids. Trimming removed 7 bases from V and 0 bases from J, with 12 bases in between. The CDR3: CASKGGILNTEAFF. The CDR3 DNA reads TGTGCCAGCAAAGGGGGGATTTTGAACACTGAAGCTTTCTTT.

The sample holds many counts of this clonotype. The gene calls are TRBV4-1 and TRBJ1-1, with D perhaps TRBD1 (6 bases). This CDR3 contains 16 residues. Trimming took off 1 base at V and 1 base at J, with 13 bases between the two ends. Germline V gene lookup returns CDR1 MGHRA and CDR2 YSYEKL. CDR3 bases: TGCGCCAGCAGCCAAGGAGGTGGGGGCCCGAACACTGAAGCTTTCTTT. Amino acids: CASSQGGGGPNTEAFF.

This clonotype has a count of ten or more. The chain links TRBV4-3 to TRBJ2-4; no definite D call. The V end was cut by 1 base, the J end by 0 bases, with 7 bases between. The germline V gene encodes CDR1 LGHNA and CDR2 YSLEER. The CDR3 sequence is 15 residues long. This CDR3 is CASSQADLAKNIQYF. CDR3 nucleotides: TGCGCCAGCAGCCAAGCAGACTTAGCCAAAAACATTCAGTACTTC.